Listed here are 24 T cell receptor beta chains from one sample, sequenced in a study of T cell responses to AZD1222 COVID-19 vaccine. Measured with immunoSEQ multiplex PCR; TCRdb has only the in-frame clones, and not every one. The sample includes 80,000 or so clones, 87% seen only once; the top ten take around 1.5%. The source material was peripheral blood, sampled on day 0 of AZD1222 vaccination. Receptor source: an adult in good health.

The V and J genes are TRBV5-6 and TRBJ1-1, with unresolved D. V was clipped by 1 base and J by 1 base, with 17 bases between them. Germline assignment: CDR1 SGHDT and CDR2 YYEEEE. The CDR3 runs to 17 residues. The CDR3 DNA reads TGTGCCAGCAGCTTGCTCCGCCAAAGCGGAAGGAACACTGAAGCTTTCTTT. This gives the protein CASSLLRQSGRNTEAFF.

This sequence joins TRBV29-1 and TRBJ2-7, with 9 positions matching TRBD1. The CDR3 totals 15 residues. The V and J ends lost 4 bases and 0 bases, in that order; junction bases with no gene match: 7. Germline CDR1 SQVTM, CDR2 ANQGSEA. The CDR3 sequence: CSVAPGQGFSYEQYF. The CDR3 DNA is TGCAGCGTTGCCCCGGGACAGGGCTTCTCCTACGAGCAGTACTTC.

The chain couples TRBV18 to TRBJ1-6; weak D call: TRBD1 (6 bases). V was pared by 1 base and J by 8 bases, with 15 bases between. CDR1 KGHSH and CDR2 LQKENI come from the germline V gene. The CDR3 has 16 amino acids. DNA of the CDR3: TGTGCCAGCTCACCACTTTCCGGGACACAAGATTCACCCCTCCACTTT. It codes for CASSPLSGTQDSPLHF.

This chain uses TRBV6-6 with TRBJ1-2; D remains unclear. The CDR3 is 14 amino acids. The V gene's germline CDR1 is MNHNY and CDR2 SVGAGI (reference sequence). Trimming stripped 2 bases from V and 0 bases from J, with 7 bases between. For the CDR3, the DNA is TGTGCCAGCAGTTACCTCACAGCTAACTATGGCTACACCTTC. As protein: CASSYLTANYGYTF.

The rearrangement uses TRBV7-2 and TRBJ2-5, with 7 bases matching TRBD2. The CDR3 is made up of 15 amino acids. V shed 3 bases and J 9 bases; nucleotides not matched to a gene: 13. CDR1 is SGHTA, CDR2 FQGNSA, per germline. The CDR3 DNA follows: TGTGCCAGCAGCTTGAGTCCGGGACTACCAAGGGCCCAGTACTTC. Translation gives CASSLSPGLPRAQYF.

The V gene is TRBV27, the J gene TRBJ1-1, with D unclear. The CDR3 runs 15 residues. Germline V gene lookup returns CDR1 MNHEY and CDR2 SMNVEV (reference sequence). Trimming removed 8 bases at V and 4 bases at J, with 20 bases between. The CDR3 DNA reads TGTGCCAGCTGCCGAGTATCGACGTGGGGCACTGAAGCTTTCTTT. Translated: CASCRVSTWGTEAFF.

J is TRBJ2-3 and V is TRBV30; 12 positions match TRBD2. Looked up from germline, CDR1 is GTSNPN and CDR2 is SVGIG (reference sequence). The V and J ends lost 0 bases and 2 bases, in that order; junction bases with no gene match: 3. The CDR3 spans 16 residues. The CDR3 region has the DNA TGTGCCTGGAGTGTCAGACTAGCGGGAGTCACAGATACGCAGTATTTT. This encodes CAWSVRLAGVTDTQYF.

CDR3 amino acids: CASSLALGTYQPQHF. DNA for the CDR3: TGTGCCAGCAGCTTAGCTCTGGGGACCTATCAGCCCCAGCATTTT. V is TRBV7-2 and J is TRBJ1-5; tentative D call: TRBD1 (5 bases). Germline values: CDR1 SGHTA, CDR2 FQGNSA. Trimming cost V 0 bases and J 5 bases, with 11 bases left between them. This CDR3 comprises 15 residues. Based on the CDR3 plus reference TRBV7-2 and TRBJ1-5, the full variable domain is GAGVSQSPSNKVTEKGKDVELRCDPISGHTALYWYRQSLGQGLEFLIYFQGNSAPDKSGLPSDRFSAERTGGSVSTLTIQRTQQEDSAVYLCASSLALGTYQPQHFGDGTRLSIL.

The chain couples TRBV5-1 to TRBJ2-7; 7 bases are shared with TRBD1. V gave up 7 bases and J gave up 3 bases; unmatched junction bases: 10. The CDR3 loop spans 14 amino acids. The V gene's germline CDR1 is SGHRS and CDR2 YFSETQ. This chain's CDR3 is CASGPRDRDYEQYF. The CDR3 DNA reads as TGCGCCAGCGGGCCTCGAGACAGGGACTACGAGCAGTACTTC. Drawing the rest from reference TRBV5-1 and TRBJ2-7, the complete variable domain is KAGVTQTPRYLIKTRGQQVTLSCSPISGHRSVSWYQQTPGQGLQFLFEYFSETQRNKGNFPGRFSGRQFSNSRSEMNVSTLELGDSALYLCASGPRDRDYEQYFGPGTRLTVT.

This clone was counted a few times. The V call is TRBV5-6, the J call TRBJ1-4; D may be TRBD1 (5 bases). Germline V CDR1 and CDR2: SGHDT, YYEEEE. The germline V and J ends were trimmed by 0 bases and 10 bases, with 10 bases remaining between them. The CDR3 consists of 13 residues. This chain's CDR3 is CASSLVGQGKLFF. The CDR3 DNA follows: TGTGCCAGCAGCTTGGTGGGTCAGGGAAAACTGTTTTTT. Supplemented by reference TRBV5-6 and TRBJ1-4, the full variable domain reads DAGVTQSPTHLIKTRGQQVTLRCSPKSGHDTVSWYQQALGQGPQFIFQYYEEEERQRGNFPDRFSGHQFPNYSSELNVNALLLGDSALYLCASSLVGQGKLFFGSGTQLSVL.

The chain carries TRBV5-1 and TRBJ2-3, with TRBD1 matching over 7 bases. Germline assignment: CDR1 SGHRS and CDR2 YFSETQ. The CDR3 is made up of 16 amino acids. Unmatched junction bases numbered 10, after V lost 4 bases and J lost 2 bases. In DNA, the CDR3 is TGCGCCAGCAGCGCCGGACAGGCCGATCCCACAGATACGCAGTATTTT. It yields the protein CASSAGQADPTDTQYF.

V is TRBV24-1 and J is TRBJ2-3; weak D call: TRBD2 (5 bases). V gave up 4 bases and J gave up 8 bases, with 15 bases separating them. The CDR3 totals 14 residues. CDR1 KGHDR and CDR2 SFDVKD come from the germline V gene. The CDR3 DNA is TGTGCCACCAGTGACACCGGTACTAGGACTACGCAGTATTTT. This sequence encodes CATSDTGTRTTQYF.

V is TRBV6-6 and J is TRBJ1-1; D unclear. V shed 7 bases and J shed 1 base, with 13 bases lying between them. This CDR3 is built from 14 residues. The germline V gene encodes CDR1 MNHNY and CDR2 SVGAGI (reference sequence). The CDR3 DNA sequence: TGTGCCAGCATGATCTTCTTGGGGAACACTGAAGCTTTCTTT. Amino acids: CASMIFLGNTEAFF.

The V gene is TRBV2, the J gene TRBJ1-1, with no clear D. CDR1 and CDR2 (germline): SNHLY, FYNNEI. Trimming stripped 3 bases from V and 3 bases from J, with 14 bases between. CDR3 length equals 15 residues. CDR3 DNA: TGTGCCAGCAGTGACGTAAGGACCGGGGACACTGAAGCTTTCTTT. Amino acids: CASSDVRTGDTEAFF.

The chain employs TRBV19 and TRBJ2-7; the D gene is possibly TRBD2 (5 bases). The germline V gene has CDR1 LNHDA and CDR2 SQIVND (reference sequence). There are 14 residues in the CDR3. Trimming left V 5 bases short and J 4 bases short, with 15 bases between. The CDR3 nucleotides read TGTGCCAGTAGTGAGGCGCCCCGGGGATACGAGCAGTACTTC. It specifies CASSEAPRGYEQYF.

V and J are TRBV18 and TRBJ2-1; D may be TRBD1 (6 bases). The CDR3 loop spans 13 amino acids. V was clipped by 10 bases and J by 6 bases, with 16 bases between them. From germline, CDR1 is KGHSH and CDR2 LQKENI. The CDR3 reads CATFLQGSNEQFF. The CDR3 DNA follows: TGTGCCACTTTCCTTCAGGGGAGCAATGAGCAGTTCTTC.

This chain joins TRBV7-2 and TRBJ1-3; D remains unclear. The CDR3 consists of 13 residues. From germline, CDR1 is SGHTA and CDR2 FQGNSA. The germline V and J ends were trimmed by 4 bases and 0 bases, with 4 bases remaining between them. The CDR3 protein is CASSSLSGNTIYF. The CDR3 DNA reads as TGTGCCAGCAGCTCCCTCTCTGGAAACACCATATATTTT.

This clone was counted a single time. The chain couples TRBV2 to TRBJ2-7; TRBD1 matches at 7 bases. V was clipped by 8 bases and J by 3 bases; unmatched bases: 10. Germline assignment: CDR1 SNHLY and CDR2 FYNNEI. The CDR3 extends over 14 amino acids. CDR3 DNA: TGTGCCAGCTCGCTTGCAGGGGGAATCTACGAGCAGTACTTC. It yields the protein CASSLAGGIYEQYF. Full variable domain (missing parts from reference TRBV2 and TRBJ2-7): EPEVTQTPSHQVTQMGQEVILRCVPISNHLYFYWYRQILGQKVEFLVSFYNNEISEKSEIFDDQFSVERPDGSNFTLKIRSTKLEDSAMYFCASSLAGGIYEQYFGPGTRLTVT.

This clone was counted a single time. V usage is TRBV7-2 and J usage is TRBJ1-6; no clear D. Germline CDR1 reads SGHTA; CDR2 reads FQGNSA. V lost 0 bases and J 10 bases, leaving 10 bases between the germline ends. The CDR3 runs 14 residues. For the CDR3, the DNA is TGTGCCAGCAGCTTAGCGCAGATCGTGTCACCCCTCCACTTT. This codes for CASSLAQIVSPLHF. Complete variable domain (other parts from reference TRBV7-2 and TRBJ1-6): GAGVSQSPSNKVTEKGKDVELRCDPISGHTALYWYRQSLGQGLEFLIYFQGNSAPDKSGLPSDRFSAERTGGSVSTLTIQRTQQEDSAVYLCASSLAQIVSPLHFGNGTRLTVT.

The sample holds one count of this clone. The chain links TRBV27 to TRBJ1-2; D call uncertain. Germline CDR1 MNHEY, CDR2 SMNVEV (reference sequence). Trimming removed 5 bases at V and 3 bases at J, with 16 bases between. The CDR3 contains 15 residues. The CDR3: CASSRGSPRDYGYTF. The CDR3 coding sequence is TGTGCCAGCAGTCGAGGGTCTCCGAGGGACTATGGCTACACCTTC.

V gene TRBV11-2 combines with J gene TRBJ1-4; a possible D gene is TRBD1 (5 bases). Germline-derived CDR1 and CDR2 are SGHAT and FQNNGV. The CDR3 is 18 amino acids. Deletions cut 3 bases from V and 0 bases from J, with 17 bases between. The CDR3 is CASSLGGNRNPTNEKLFF. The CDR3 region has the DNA TGTGCCAGCAGCTTGGGTGGTAACAGGAACCCAACTAATGAAAAACTGTTTTTT.

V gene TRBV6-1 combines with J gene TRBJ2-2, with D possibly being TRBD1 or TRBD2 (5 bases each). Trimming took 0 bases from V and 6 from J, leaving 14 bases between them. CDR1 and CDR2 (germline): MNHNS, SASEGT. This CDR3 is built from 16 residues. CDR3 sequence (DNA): TGTGCCAGCAGTGAAGCCCCCCGAAGAGGGGCCGGGGAGCTGTTTTTT. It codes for CASSEAPRRGAGELFF.

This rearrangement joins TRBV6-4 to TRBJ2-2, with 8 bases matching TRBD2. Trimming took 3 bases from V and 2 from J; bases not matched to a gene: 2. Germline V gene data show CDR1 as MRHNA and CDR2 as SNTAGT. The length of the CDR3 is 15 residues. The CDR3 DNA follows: TGTGCCAGCAGTGATTTAGCGGGAAACACCGGGGAGCTGTTTTTT. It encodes CASSDLAGNTGELFF.

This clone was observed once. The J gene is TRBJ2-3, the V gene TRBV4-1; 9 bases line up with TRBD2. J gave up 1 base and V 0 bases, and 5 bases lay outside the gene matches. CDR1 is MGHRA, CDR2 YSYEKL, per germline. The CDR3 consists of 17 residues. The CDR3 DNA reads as TGCGCCAGCAGCCAAGATTGGTGGACTAGCGGCACAGATACGCAGTATTTT. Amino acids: CASSQDWWTSGTDTQYF.